The clone carrying this T cell receptor (beta chain) showed up just once. Produced via immunoSEQ multiplex PCR; TCRdb's table is partial and in-frame only. The sample includes more than 90,000 clones, over 80% of them seen just once. This entry comes from a study of blood T cell repertoires in COVID-19. Germline V gene sequence: CDR1 SGHTA, CDR2 FQGNSA. The CDR3 totals 14 residues. The V end was cut by 4 bases, the J end by 4 bases, with 13 bases between. This receptor was taken from a woman in her seventies with acute or convalescent COVID-19. This sequence joins TRBV7-2 and TRBJ2-5; TRBD1 might be the D (6 bases). Sequenced: peripheral blood. The CDR3 DNA is TGTGCCAGCAGCTACGGACAGTTAGGAGAGACCCAGTACTTC. Protein product: CASSYGQLGETQYF.